This TCR beta chain was sequenced in a study of CD8+ T cells in alopecia areata. The CDR3 consists of 19 residues. V shed 4 bases and J shed 6 bases, with 27 bases lying between them. Germline lookup yields CDR1 MGHRA and CDR2 YSYEKL. Study-wide findings and caveats: Many of the expanded lesional clones endured in scalp and blood while on tofacitinib. Although TCR sharing was seen in mice, sharing across patients was less clear, possibly for HLA-related reasons. Scalp clonality, together with expanded CD8+ clones among the top 100, fell significantly with tofacitinib.

The sample's treatment: oral pan-JAK inhibitor, 5-10 mg twice daily. Alopecia areata patients provided lesional scalp punch biopsies and peripheral blood. Regarding this clone: What it binds is not known.

The authors extracted RNA and reverse transcribed it into cDNA as the sequencing template. Clones were read by immunoSEQ multiplex PCR, and TCRdb kept only the in-frame ones, dropping some. Here the sample spans 150,000 to 200,000 clones, 55% to 75% being singletons. This chain joins TRBV4-1 and TRBJ1-4; no definite D call. This sequence was found in a human donor with alopecia areata. Sequenced here: CD4+ T cells sorted from blood, sampled at week 4, from a patient treated with tofacitinib. CDR3 sequence: CASSLIPPQITLKHEKLFF. Here the CDR3 DNA reads TGCGCCAGCAGCCTTATTCCGCCTCAAATTACACTGAAACATGAAAAACTGTTTTTT.